Following are 27 T cell receptor beta chains from one sample sequenced in a study of T-cell reconstitution after alpha-beta-depleted transplantation in children. Unique molecular identifiers featured in how the TCRbeta library was prepared. TCRdb recomputed calls from the PCR reads with MiXCR, one row per CDR3 protein. The data hold about 210,000 distinct CDR3 sequences, with around a sixth observed a single time. The sequences come from PBMCs, mostly from graft donor cells, collected 360 days after TCRalphabeta/CD19-depleted stem cell transplant. Receptors originate from a male patient between 2 and 9 years old who had a stem cell transplant for acute lymphoblastic leukemia, so the T cells may come from the graft donor.

DNA for the CDR3: TGCAGCGCCAAAGTAACAGATACGCAGTATTTT. Translation gives CSAKVTDTQYF. V gene TRBV29-1 combines with J gene TRBJ2-3; D is undetermined. Per the germline V gene, CDR1 is SQVTM and CDR2 is ANQGSEA. Deletions cut 7 bases from V and 3 bases from J, with 8 bases between. The CDR3 runs 11 residues.

This clonotype was detected only a few times. The V call is TRBV20-1, the J call TRBJ2-5, with 11 bases lining up with TRBD2. Losses at the gene ends were 6 bases for V and 4 bases for J; bases not matched to a gene: 13. CDR3 length equals 16 residues. The germline CDR1 and CDR2 sequences are DFQATT and SNEGSKA (reference sequence). The CDR3 bases are TGCAGTGCCCAGAGGCTAGCGGGGGGTCCCTCAGAGACCCAGTACTTC. This encodes CSAQRLAGGPSETQYF.

This clonotype came up many times. Here the CDR3 reads CASSLGLAGGINEQFF. The DNA for the CDR3 is TGTGCCAGCAGTTTGGGACTAGCGGGGGGGATCAATGAGCAGTTCTTC. The chain has TRBV6-2 or TRBV6-3 and TRBJ2-1, with TRBD2 matching 16 bases. V dropped 4 bases and J dropped 6; count of bases not matched to a gene: 3. CDR1 and CDR2 (germline): MNHEY, SVGEGT. CDR3 length equals 16 residues.

The J gene is TRBJ2-1, the V gene TRBV30; D gene ambiguous. The V end was cut by 0 bases, the J end by 5 bases, with 5 bases between. This CDR3 is 12 amino acids long. Germline CDR1 GTSNPN, CDR2 SVGIG (reference sequence). The CDR3 region has the DNA TGTGCCTGGAGTGTGAGTCACAATGAGCAGTTCTTC. Translation gives CAWSVSHNEQFF.

This chain links TRBV18 with TRBJ2-1; tentatively, D is TRBD1 (6 bases). CDR1 and CDR2 (germline): KGHSH, LQKENI. V was pared by 4 bases and J by 6 bases, with 25 bases between. The CDR3 contains 18 residues. The CDR3 region is CASSRSPITGNHGNEQFF. The DNA for the CDR3 is TGTGCCAGCTCACGGTCGCCTATAACAGGGAACCACGGCAATGAGCAGTTCTTC.

The rearrangement joins TRBV20-1 to TRBJ1-2, with D possibly TRBD1 on 5 matching bases. The germline V and J ends were trimmed by 0 bases and 0 bases, with 14 bases remaining between them. Germline V CDR1 and CDR2: DFQATT, SNEGSKA (reference sequence). This CDR3 comprises 16 residues. The CDR3, as DNA: TGCAGTGCTAGAGATCGATTGGGGGATGCTAACTATGGCTACACCTTC. It encodes CSARDRLGDANYGYTF.

This clonotype turned up a few times. CDR3 coding DNA: TGTGCCAGCAGTTTATCCGGGACTAGGCTGTATTTT. It translates to CASSLSGTRLYF. The J gene is TRBJ2-3, the V gene TRBV27; 8 bases agree with TRBD2. The CDR3 length is 12 residues. The germline V gene has CDR1 MNHEY and CDR2 SMNVEV (reference sequence). J lost 14 bases, V lost 0 bases, and 4 bases had no gene match.

The V call is TRBV5-6, the J call TRBJ2-1; 9 nucleotides agree with TRBD2. Germline trimming cut 0 bases from V and 9 bases from J; bases unmatched to any gene: 7. The CDR3 is 15 amino acids. Germline CDR1 is SGHDT and CDR2 is YYEEEE. CDR3 sequence: CASSLGAGGSREQFF. The CDR3 DNA is TGTGCCAGCAGCTTGGGGGCGGGGGGGTCTCGTGAGCAGTTCTTC.

The chain recombines TRBV6-2 or TRBV6-3 with TRBJ1-5; D call uncertain. Trimming removed 2 bases at V and 3 bases at J, with 11 bases between. Germline CDR1 MNHEY, CDR2 SVGEGT. The CDR3 has 15 amino acids. The CDR3 DNA reads TGTGCCAGCAGTTACGGCAGGTCTCCCAATCAGCCCCAGCATTTT. This gives the protein CASSYGRSPNQPQHF.

V gene TRBV6-6 combines with J gene TRBJ2-7; no clear D gene. V was pared by 7 bases and J by 1 base, with 11 bases between. The CDR3 is made up of 13 amino acids. Germline-derived CDR1 and CDR2 are MNHNY and SVGAGI (reference sequence). The CDR3 DNA reads as TGTGCCAGCAACCTGGACGGATCCTACGAGCAGTACTTC. This sequence encodes CASNLDGSYEQYF.

This clonotype has just a few counts. CDR3 sequence reads: CATSDLPRGAFYEQYF. The CDR3 DNA is TGTGCCACCAGTGATTTGCCCAGGGGGGCATTCTACGAGCAGTACTTC. The rearrangement uses TRBV24-1 and TRBJ2-7; D might be TRBD1 (7 bases). The length of the CDR3 is 16 residues. With 0 bases removed from V and 3 bases from J, the gap between germline ends came to 14 bases. In germline, CDR1 is KGHDR, CDR2 SFDVKD.

The sample holds a few counts of this clonotype. This chain connects TRBV12-3 or TRBV12-4 to TRBJ2-7, with D unclear. This CDR3 is built from 14 residues. Deletions cut 6 bases from V and 3 bases from J, with 15 bases between. CDR3 amino acids: CASSPGGRSYEQYF. The CDR3 DNA is TGTGCCAGCAGCCCTGGCGGACGGAGCTACGAGCAGTACTTC.

This rearrangement joins TRBV7-2 to TRBJ2-7, with D perhaps TRBD1 or TRBD2 (5 bases each). The CDR3 consists of 17 residues. V lost 1 base and J 2 bases, leaving 18 bases between the germline ends. Germline CDR1 is SGHTA and CDR2 is FQGNSA. CDR3 nucleotides: TGTGCCAGCAGCTTAGTCTCTGGGGGTTCATCAACCTACGAGCAGTACTTC. Translated: CASSLVSGGSSTYEQYF.

This sequence joins TRBV28 and TRBJ1-5; TRBD1 matches at 7 bases. This CDR3 is 15 amino acids long. Germline CDR1 reads MDHEN; CDR2 reads SYDVKM. V was pared by 3 bases and J by 3 bases, with 5 bases of the junction left unmatched. In nucleotides, the CDR3 is TGTGCCAGCAGTTTCCCGACAGGGCACAATCAGCCCCAGCATTTT. Encoded protein: CASSFPTGHNQPQHF.

This sequence joins TRBV27 and TRBJ2-1; 7 nucleotides line up with TRBD2. This CDR3 comprises 16 residues. Germline V gene sequence: CDR1 MNHEY, CDR2 SMNVEV (reference sequence). The J segment lost 2 bases and the V segment lost 6 bases, leaving 10 bases of the junction unmatched. CDR3 sequence reads: CASSPRSSGTYNEQFF. DNA of the CDR3: TGTGCCAGCAGCCCGAGATCTAGCGGAACCTACAATGAGCAGTTCTTC.

The chain combines TRBV7-2 with TRBJ2-7; D might be TRBD1 (6 bases). There are 16 residues in the CDR3. V gave up 5 bases and J gave up 0 bases, with 17 bases separating them. The V gene's germline CDR1 is SGHTA and CDR2 FQGNSA. CDR3 loop: CASSLTWDISSYEQYF. The CDR3 DNA is TGTGCCAGCAGCCTTACGTGGGACATAAGCTCCTACGAGCAGTACTTC.

This clonotype turned up a few times. The chain couples TRBV7-9 to TRBJ2-5; TRBD2 matches 11 bases. CDR1 is SEHNR and CDR2 is FQNEAQ in the germline V gene (reference sequence). V shed 11 bases and J 1 base; nucleotides not matched to a gene: 0. CDR3 length: 12 amino acids. The CDR3 here is CAGTSGQETQYF. The DNA for the CDR3 is TGTGCCGGGACTAGCGGCCAAGAGACCCAGTACTTC.

This clonotype was found a few times. This chain uses TRBV5-1 with TRBJ2-1; 10 bases fit TRBD2. Germline assignment: CDR1 SGHRS and CDR2 YFSETQ. Trimming removed 0 bases from V and 4 bases from J; junction bases left unmatched: 4. This CDR3 region has 16 residues. Here the CDR3 reads CASSLEASGGYNEQFF. CDR3 nucleotide sequence: TGCGCCAGCAGCTTGGAGGCTAGCGGGGGATACAATGAGCAGTTCTTC.

The chain employs TRBV2 and TRBJ1-5, with a tentative D call TRBD1 (6 bases). Trimming removed 3 bases from V and 3 bases from J, with 9 bases in between. This CDR3 is 14 amino acids long. Germline assignment: CDR1 SNHLY and CDR2 FYNNEI. The chain's CDR3 is CASSDRTVNQPQHF. Written as DNA, the CDR3 is TGTGCCAGCAGTGACCGGACAGTCAATCAGCCCCAGCATTTT.

This clonotype was picked up many times. The chain links TRBV12-3 or TRBV12-4 to TRBJ1-5; the D is unclear. V shed 3 bases and J shed 5 bases, with 11 bases lying between them. CDR3 length: 14 residues. The CDR3 DNA sequence: TGTGCCAGCAGTTTGAGTTCCGGGGATCAGCCCCAGCATTTT. The encoded protein is CASSLSSGDQPQHF.

The CDR3 DNA reads TGTGCCATCAGTGGAGGGTTAGGTGGGAATGAGCAGTTCTTC. Protein sequence: CAISGGLGGNEQFF. The rearrangement links TRBV10-3 to TRBJ2-1, with a tentative D call TRBD2 (5 bases). V lost 4 bases and J lost 7, with 14 bases in between. The germline V gene has CDR1 ENHRY and CDR2 SYGVKD. The CDR3 has 14 amino acids.

This clonotype was seen only a few times. The chain links TRBV4-3 to TRBJ1-2; D not resolved. Per germline, CDR1 LGHNA and CDR2 YSLEER. Trimming left V 0 bases short and J 5 bases short, with 16 bases between. This CDR3 is 16 amino acids long. The CDR3 DNA sequence: TGCGCCAGCAGCCAAGATCCGGGAGAGGCGACTTATGGCTACACCTTC. Residues: CASSQDPGEATYGYTF.

The V and J genes are TRBV28 and TRBJ2-2; D remains unclear. The CDR3 is made up of 16 amino acids. CDR1 and CDR2 from the germline V gene are MDHEN and SYDVKM. V lost 8 bases and J lost 6, with 22 bases in between. As DNA, the CDR3 is TGTGCCAGCGGCCCTGGGGTCCTAGAAGGCGCCGGGGAGCTGTTTTTT. Translation gives CASGPGVLEGAGELFF.

This clonotype was detected a few times. The chain combines TRBV12-3 or TRBV12-4 with TRBJ2-1; D is unresolved. The V gene lost 6 bases and the J gene lost 0 bases, with 9 bases spanning the gap. The CDR3 sequence is 14 residues long. The chain's CDR3 is CASSYFSSYNEQFF. CDR3 sequence (DNA): TGTGCCAGCAGCTACTTTAGCTCCTACAATGAGCAGTTCTTC.

This clonotype was seen a handful of times. This chain uses TRBV9 with TRBJ2-3; D is perhaps TRBD2 (6 bases). The CDR3 spans 18 residues. CDR1 SGDLS and CDR2 YYNGEE come from the germline V gene. Trimming removed 3 bases at V and 3 bases at J, with 23 bases between. The CDR3 sequence: CASSERGDFRPLTDTQYF. CDR3 sequence (DNA): TGTGCCAGCAGCGAGAGAGGGGACTTCAGACCGTTGACAGATACGCAGTATTTT.

The DNA for the CDR3 is TGTGCCAGCAGCTTAAGGGGTACCGGTTTCTCCTATAATTCACCCCTCCACTTT. Translating gives CASSLRGTGFSYNSPLHF. The chain links TRBV11-3 to TRBJ1-6; D is possibly TRBD1 (5 bases). In germline, CDR1 is SGHNT, CDR2 YENEEA. The CDR3 sequence is 18 residues long. V dropped 2 bases and J dropped 0 bases, with 14 bases sitting between them. The variable domain in full, completed from reference TRBV11-3 and TRBJ1-6, reads EAGVVQSPRYKIIEKKQPVAFWCNPISGHNTLYWYLQNLGQGPELLIRYENEEAVDDSQLPKDRFSAERLKGVDSTLKIQPAELGDSAVYLCASSLRGTGFSYNSPLHFGNGTRLTVT.

This clonotype was recorded many times. The chain has TRBV27 and TRBJ2-5, with 10 bases matching TRBD1. This CDR3 comprises 14 residues. Germline CDR1 reads MNHEY; CDR2 reads SMNVEV (reference sequence). J gave up 7 bases and V 8 bases, and 10 bases lay outside the gene matches. This CDR3 is CASSPGQGFVTQYF. CDR3 coding DNA: TGTGCCAGCTCTCCGGGACAGGGGTTTGTGACCCAGTACTTC.